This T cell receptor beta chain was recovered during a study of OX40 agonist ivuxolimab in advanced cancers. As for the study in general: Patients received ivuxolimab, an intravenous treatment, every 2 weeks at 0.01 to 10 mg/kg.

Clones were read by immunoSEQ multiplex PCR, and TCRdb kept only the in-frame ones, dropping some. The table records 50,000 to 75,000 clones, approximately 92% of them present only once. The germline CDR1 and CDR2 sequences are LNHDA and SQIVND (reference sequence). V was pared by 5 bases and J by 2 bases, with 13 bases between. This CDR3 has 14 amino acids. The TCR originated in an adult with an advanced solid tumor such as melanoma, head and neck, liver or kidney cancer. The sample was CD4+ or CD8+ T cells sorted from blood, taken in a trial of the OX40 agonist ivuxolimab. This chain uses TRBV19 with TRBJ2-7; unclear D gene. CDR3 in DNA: TGTGCCAGTAGTCCCCTCCCCGGCGCCTACGAGCAGTACTTC. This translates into CASSPLPGAYEQYF.